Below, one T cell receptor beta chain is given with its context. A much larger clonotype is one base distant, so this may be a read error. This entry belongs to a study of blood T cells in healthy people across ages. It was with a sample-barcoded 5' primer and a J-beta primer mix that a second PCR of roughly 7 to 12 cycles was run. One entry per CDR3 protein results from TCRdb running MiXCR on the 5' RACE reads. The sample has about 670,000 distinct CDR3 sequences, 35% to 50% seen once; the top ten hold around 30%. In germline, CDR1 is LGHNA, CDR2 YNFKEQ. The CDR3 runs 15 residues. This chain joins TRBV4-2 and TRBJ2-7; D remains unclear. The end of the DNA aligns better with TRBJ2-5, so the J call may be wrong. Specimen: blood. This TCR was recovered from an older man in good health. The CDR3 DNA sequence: TGTGCCAGCGGCCAAGATAAGGGTACGGGAGAGACCCAGTACTTC. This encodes CASGQDKGTGETQYF.